The 4 T cell receptor beta chains given below trace back to one sample, sequenced in a study of OX40 agonist ivuxolimab in advanced cancers. Here immunoSEQ multiplex PCR was the method, and the copy in TCRdb shows in-frame clones only, minus some. The profile shows under 80,000 clones, 90% to 95% of them singletons. Sequencing was performed on CD4+ or CD8+ T cells sorted from blood, taken in a trial of the OX40 agonist ivuxolimab. These receptors were obtained from an adult with an advanced solid tumor such as melanoma, head and neck, liver or kidney cancer.

The rearrangement uses TRBV11-3 and TRBJ2-7, with TRBD1 matching 7 bases. CDR1 and CDR2 from the germline V gene are SGHNT and YENEEA. This CDR3 is 15 amino acids long. V was pared by 5 bases and J by 7 bases, with 14 bases of the junction left unmatched. In DNA form, the CDR3 reads TGTGCCAGCAGCCTCTACCCGACAGGGCTCGAGGAGCAGTACTTC. Translation: CASSLYPTGLEEQYF.

The CDR3 is CASSPKAGGGEAFF. The CDR3, as DNA: TGTGCCAGCTCGCCCAAGGCAGGGGGCGGTGAAGCTTTCTTT. The chain employs TRBV18 and TRBJ1-1; TRBD1 aligns across 8 bases. J was trimmed by 7 bases and V by 6 bases; bases with no gene match: 10. Germline lookup yields CDR1 KGHSH and CDR2 LQKENI. The CDR3 length is 14 residues.

V usage is TRBV21-1 and J usage is TRBJ1-4; the listed D gene, TRBD1, was not tested against the DNA. TRBV21-1 is reported as a pseudogene. The CDR3 runs 16 residues. In nucleotides, the CDR3 is TGTGCCAGCAGCCCGAAGCGCAGGGACAGGGCTGAAAAACTGTTTTTT. Its protein is CASSPKRRDRAEKLFF.

The chain's CDR3 is CASSTGTANSPLHF. CDR3 sequence (DNA): TGTGCCAGCAGTACCGGGACGGCAAATTCACCCCTCCACTTT. The rearrangement joins TRBV6-5 to TRBJ1-6, with D tentatively TRBD1 (5 bases). Germline V gene sequence: CDR1 MNHEY, CDR2 SVGAGI. V was trimmed by 5 bases and J by 7 bases, leaving 12 bases between them. The CDR3 spans 14 residues.